This TCR beta chain appears in the sequencing data of a study of response to subunit inactivated influenza vaccine. The sample holds a few counts of this clonotype. No antigen is known for it. The CDR3 is made up of 14 amino acids. The germline gives CDR1 SNHLY, CDR2 FYNNEI. Trimming removed 6 bases at V and 2 bases at J, with 11 bases between. TCRdb analysed the RT-PCR reads with MiXCR anew, one entry per CDR3 protein. Of 500,000 to 600,000 distinct CDR3 sequences in the sample, about 8% were seen once. Regarding the study as a whole: Only a handful of new T cells, the authors suggested, are recruited with each seasonal influenza vaccination.

The source of this sequence is a man aged 50 to 75 who received an inactivated influenza vaccine. The sequencing used PBMCs from blood, collected around 2 years after vaccination. V and J are TRBV2 and TRBJ2-1; D is ambiguous. This chain's CDR3 is CASSVALTYNEQFF. The CDR3 DNA is TGTGCCAGCAGCGTCGCCCTTACCTACAATGAGCAGTTCTTC.